This TCR beta chain was profiled in a study of OX40 agonist ivuxolimab in advanced cancers. Turning to the study itself: Mean age about 60 years, range 23 to 79; around 80% male.

Remarks on this clone: Its antigen is unidentified.

The germline CDR1 and CDR2 sequences are SEHNR and FQNEAQ (reference sequence). Trimming removed 7 bases from V and 1 base from J, with 11 bases in between. The CDR3 covers 15 residues. Study-level points and caveats: The mean number of expanded clones was higher in CD8+ T cells than in CD4+.

Profiling relied on immunoSEQ multiplex PCR, and the TCRdb table lists in-frame clones only, not all of them. The table includes roughly 82,000 clones, approximately 88% detected once. Source: CD4+ or CD8+ T cells sorted from blood, taken in a trial of the OX40 agonist ivuxolimab. The chain uses TRBV7-9 and TRBJ2-6; unclear D gene. This sequence originates from an adult with an advanced solid tumor such as melanoma, head and neck, liver or kidney cancer. DNA of the CDR3: TGTGCCAGCACATCCTTGGGGTCTGGGGCCAACGTCCTGACTTTC. Amino acids: CASTSLGSGANVLTF.